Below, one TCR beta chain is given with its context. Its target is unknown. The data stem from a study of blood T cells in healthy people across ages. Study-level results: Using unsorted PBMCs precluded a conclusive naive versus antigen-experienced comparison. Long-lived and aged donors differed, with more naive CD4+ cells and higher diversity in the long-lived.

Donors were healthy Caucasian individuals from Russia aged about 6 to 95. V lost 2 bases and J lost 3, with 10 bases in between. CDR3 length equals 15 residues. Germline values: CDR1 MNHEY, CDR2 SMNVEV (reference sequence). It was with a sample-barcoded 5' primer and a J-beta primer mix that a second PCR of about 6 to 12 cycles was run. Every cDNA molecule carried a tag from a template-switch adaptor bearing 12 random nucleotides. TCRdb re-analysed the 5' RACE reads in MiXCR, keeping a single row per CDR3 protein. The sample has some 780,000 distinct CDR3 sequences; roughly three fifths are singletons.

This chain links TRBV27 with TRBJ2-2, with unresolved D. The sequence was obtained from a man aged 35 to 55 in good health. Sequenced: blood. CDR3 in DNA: TGTGCCAGCAGTTTACCTGGGTTGGACACCGGGGAGCTGTTTTTT. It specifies CASSLPGLDTGELFF.